This T cell receptor beta chain appears in the sequencing data of a study of T cell changes during pregnancy in multiple sclerosis. Germline CDR1 and CDR2: SGHRS and YFSETQ. The CDR3 runs 13 residues. V gave up 2 bases and J gave up 7 bases, with 9 bases separating them. Repertoires were generated with immunoSEQ multiplex PCR, while TCRdb's copy carries only in-frame clones and drops some. The sample has 40,000 to 55,000 clones, about 93% seen once. The source material was CD4+ T cells from peripheral blood mononuclear cells, sampled after pregnancy. The V and J genes are TRBV5-1 and TRBJ1-4, with D possibly matching TRBD1 (5 bases). The TCR was taken from a female donor in good health, enrolled as a control in a pregnancy study. The CDR3 protein is CASSFSGSEKLFF. The DNA for the CDR3 is TGCGCCAGCAGCTTTTCAGGGTCTGAAAAACTGTTTTTT.